Described below is a single T cell receptor (beta chain) sequence and its context. Repertoires were generated with immunoSEQ multiplex PCR, while TCRdb's copy carries only in-frame clones and drops some. This sample has around 190,000 clones, with over 70% found just once. These data originate in a study of blood T cell repertoires in COVID-19. The overall study: The origin of the acute and convalescent COVID-19 samples was the United States, Italy and Spain. The cDNA or gDNA used as material had been derived from T cells, B-cell-depleted T cells, or PBMCs.

The V gene's germline CDR1 is ENHRY and CDR2 SYGVKD. The CDR3 spans 17 residues. V lost 4 bases to trimming and J lost 0 bases; unmatched junction nucleotides: 7. The receptor's source is a man in his sixties with acute or convalescent COVID-19. The V and J genes are TRBV10-3 and TRBJ2-3, with 10 bases fitting TRBD2. The material sequenced was peripheral blood. DNA of the CDR3: TGTGCCATCAGTGGACTAGCGGGTGGTACTAGCACAGATACGCAGTATTTT. The encoded protein is CAISGLAGGTSTDTQYF.